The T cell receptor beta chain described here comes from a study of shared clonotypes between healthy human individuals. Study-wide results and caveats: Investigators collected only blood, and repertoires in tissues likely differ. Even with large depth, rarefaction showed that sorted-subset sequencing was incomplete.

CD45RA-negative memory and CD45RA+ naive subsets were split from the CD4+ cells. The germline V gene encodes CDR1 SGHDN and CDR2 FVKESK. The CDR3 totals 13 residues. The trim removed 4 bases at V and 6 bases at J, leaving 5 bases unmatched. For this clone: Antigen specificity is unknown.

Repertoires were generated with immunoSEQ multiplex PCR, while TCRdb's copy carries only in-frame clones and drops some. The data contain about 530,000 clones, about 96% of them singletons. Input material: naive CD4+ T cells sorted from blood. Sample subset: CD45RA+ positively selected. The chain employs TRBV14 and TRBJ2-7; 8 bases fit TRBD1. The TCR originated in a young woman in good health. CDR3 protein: CASSRGQDLEQYF. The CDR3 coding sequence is TGTGCCAGCAGCCGGGGACAGGACCTCGAGCAGTACTTC.